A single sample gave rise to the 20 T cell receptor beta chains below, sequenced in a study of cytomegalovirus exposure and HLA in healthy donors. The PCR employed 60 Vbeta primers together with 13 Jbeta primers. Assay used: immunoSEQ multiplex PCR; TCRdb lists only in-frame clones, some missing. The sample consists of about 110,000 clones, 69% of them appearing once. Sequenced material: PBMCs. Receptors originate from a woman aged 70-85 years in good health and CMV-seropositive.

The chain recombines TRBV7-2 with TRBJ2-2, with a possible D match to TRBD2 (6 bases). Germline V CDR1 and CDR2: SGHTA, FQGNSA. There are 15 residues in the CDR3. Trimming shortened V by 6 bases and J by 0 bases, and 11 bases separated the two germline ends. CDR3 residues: CASRLAGTNTGELFF. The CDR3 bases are TGTGCCAGCAGACTAGCCGGTACGAACACCGGGGAGCTGTTTTTT.

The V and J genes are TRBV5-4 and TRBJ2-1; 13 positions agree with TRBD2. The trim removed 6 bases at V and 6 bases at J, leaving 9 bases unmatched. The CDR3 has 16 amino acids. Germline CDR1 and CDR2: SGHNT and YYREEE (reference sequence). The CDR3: CASTLGTSGGANEQFF. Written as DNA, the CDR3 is TGTGCCAGCACCTTAGGAACTAGCGGGGGGGCCAATGAGCAGTTCTTC.

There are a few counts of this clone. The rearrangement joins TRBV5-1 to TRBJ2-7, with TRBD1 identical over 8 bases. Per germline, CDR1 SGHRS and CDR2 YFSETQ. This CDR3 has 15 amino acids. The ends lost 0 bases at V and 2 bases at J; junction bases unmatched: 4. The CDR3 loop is CASSLDPGGTYEQYF. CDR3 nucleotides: TGCGCCAGCAGCTTGGATCCAGGGGGCACCTACGAGCAGTACTTC.

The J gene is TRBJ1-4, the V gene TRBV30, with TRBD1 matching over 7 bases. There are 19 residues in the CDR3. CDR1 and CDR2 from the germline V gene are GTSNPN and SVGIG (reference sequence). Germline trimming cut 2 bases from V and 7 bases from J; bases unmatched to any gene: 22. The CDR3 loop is CAWSPTQTGIGEGGEKLFF. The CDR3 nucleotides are TGTGCCTGGAGTCCAACGCAGACAGGGATAGGGGAAGGGGGTGAAAAACTGTTTTTT.

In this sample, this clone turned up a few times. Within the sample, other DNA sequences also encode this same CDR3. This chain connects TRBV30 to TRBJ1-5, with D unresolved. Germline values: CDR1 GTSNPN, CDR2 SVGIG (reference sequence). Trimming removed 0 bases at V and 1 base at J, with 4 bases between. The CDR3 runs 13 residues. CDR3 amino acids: CAWSVQSNQPQHF. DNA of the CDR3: TGTGCCTGGAGTGTGCAGAGCAATCAGCCCCAGCATTTT.

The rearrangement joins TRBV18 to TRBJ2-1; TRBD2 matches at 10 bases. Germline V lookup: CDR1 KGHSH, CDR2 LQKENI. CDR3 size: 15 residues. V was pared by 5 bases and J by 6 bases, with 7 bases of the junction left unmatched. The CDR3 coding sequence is TGTGCCAGCTCAGGGCTAGCGGGGGAGCTCAATGAGCAGTTCTTC. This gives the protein CASSGLAGELNEQFF. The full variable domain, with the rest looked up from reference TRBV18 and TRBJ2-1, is NAGVMQNPRHLVRRRGQEARLRCSPMKGHSHVYWYRQLPEEGLKFMVYLQKENIIDESGMPKERFSAEFPKEGPSILRIQQVVRGDSAAYFCASSGLAGELNEQFFGPGTRLTVL.

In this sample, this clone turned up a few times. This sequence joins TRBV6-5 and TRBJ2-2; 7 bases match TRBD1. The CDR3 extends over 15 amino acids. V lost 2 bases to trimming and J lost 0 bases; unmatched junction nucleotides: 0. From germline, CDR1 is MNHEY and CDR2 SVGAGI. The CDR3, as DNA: TGTGCCAGCAGTTACGGGACAGCGAACACCGGGGAGCTGTTTTTT. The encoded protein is CASSYGTANTGELFF.

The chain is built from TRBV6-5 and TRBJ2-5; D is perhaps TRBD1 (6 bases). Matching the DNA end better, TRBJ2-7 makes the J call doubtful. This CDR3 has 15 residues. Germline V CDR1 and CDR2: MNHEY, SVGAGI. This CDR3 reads CASSPQGGQGYEQYF. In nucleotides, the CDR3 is TGTGCCAGCAGTCCCCAAGGGGGACAAGGCTACGAGCAGTACTTC.

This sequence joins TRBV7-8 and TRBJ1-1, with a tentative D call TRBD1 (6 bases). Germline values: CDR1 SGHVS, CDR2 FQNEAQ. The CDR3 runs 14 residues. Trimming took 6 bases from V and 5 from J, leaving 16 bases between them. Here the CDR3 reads CASSPSVGGTEAFF. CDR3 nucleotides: TGTGCCAGCAGTCCATCGGTAGGGGGTACTGAAGCTTTCTTT.

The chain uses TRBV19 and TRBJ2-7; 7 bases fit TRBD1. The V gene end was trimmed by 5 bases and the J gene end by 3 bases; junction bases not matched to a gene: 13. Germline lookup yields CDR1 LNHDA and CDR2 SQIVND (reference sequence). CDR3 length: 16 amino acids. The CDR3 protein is CASSGAYPGQRYEQYF. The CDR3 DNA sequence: TGTGCCAGTAGTGGGGCTTATCCGGGACAGCGCTACGAGCAGTACTTC.

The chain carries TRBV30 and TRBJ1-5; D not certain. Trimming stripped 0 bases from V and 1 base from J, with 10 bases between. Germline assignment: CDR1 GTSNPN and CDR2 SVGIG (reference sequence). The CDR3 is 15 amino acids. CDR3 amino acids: CAWSVAGGSNQPQHF. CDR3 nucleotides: TGTGCCTGGAGTGTAGCAGGTGGGAGCAATCAGCCCCAGCATTTT.

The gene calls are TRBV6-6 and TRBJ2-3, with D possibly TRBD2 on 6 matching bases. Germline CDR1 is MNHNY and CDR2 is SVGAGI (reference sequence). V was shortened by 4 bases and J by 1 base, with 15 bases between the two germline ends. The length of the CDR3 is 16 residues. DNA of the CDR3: TGTGCCAGCAGTTCCGTAGCGGTCCCAGGCACAGATACGCAGTATTTT. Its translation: CASSSVAVPGTDTQYF.

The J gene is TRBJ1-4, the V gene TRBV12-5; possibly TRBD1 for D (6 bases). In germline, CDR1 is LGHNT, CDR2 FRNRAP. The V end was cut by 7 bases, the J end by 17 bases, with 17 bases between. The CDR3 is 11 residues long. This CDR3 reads CASALDSPTFF. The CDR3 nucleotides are TGTGCTAGTGCCTTGGACAGTCCTACTTTTTTT.

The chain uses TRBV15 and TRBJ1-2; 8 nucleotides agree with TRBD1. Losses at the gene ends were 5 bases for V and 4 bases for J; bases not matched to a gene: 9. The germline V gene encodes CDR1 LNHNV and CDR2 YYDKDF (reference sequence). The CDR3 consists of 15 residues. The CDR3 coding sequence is TGTGCCACCAGCGCATACAGGGGGGAGGGCTATGGCTACACCTTC. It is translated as CATSAYRGEGYGYTF.

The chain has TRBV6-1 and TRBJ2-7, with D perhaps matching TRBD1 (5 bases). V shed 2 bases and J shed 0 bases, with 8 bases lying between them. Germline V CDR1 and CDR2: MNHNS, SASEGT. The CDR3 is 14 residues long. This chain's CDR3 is CASSEWTPSYEQYF. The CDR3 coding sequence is TGTGCCAGCAGTGAATGGACACCCTCCTACGAGCAGTACTTC.

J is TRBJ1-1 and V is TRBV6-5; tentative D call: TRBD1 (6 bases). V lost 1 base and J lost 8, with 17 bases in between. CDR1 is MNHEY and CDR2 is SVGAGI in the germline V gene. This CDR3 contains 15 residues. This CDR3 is CASSYFVGGPGEAFF. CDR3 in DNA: TGTGCCAGCAGTTACTTCGTGGGGGGGCCAGGCGAAGCTTTCTTT.

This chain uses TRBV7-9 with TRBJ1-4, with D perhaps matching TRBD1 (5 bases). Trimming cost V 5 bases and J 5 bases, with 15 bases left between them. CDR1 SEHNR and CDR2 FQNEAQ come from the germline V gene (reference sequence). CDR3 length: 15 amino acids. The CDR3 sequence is CASSRAGDRNEKLFF. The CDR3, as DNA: TGTGCCAGCAGCCGTGCGGGGGACCGCAATGAAAAACTGTTTTTT. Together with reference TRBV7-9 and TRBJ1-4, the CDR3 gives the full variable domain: DTGVSQNPRHKITKRGQNVTFRCDPISEHNRLYWYRQTLGQGPEFLTYFQNEAQLEKSRLLSDRFSAERPKGSFSTLEIQRTEQGDSAMYLCASSRAGDRNEKLFFGSGTQLSVL.

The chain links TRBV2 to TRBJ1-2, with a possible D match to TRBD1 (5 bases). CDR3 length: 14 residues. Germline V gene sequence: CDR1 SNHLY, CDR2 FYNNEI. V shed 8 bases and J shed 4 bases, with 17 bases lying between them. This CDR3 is CASDEKGVGYGYTF. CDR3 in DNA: TGTGCCAGCGATGAAAAAGGGGTCGGCTATGGCTACACCTTC.

Here the CDR3 DNA reads TGTGCCAGCAGTTCGGACAGGGAGGGTTCACCCCTCCACTTT. Amino acid sequence: CASSSDREGSPLHF. V and J are TRBV6-5 and TRBJ1-6, with TRBD1 matching over 8 bases. V was pared by 4 bases and J by 9 bases, with 5 bases of the junction left unmatched. CDR1 and CDR2 from the germline V gene are MNHEY and SVGAGI. The CDR3 runs 14 residues.

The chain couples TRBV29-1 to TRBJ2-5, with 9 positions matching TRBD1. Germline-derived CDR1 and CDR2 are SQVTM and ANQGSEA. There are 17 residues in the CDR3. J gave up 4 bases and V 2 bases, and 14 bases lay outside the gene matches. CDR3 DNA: TGCAGCGTTGAAAAAGGGACAGGGCTAACCAGGGGAGAGACCCAGTACTTC. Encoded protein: CSVEKGTGLTRGETQYF.